This is a list of T cell receptor beta chains from one sample in a study of cytomegalovirus exposure and HLA in healthy donors. Clones were sequenced by immunoSEQ multiplex PCR, and TCRdb holds only the in-frame ones, with some missing. The sample consists of some 150,000 clones, 80% of them appearing once. Sequenced sample: PBMCs. These receptors originate from a man in his forties or fifties in good health and CMV-seronegative. CDR3s leave out the opening cysteine and the closing phenylalanine or tryptophan. The order of the fields is CDR3 length, V gene, J gene, CDR3 protein.

>16|TRBV27|TRBJ1-6
ASSLGSGQGSTNSPLH
>13|TRBV28|TRBJ1-5
ASNMLQGAGQPQH
>15|TRBV2|TRBJ2-3
ASSERGTGGITDTQY
>13|TRBV19|TRBJ1-5
ASSTQGRGNQPQH
>17|TRBV18|TRBJ1-6
ASSPRSGTGGAYNSPLH
>11|TRBV30|TRBJ1-1
AWSVQQGTEAF
>12|TRBV6-5|TRBJ2-4
ASSYEGGGNIQY
>15|TRBV18|TRBJ2-7
ASSPSRPRLGTYEQY
>11|TRBV6-1|TRBJ1-5
ASSRGEYQPQH
>14|TRBV5-1|TRBJ1-3
ASSLADTPSGNTIY
>13|TRBV12-5|TRBJ2-1
ASVRGQGFHNEQF
>11|TRBV9|TRBJ1-4
ACQFRGDEKLF
>12|TRBV6-5|TRBJ1-1
ASSPRTGNTEAF
>13|TRBV29-1|TRBJ2-4
SVWLSDLAKNIQY
>9|TRBV5-5|TRBJ2-1
ASSLDSEQF
>14|TRBV19|TRBJ2-3
ASSVGGAVRTDTQY
>13|TRBV15|TRBJ1-5
ATSGEQGFNQPQH
>13|TRBV9|TRBJ1-5
ASSPGDNSNQPQH
>14|TRBV7-9|TRBJ1-1
ASSRGTGGGNTEAF
>13|TRBV11-2|TRBJ2-7
ASSFDRGMISEQY
>14|TRBV18|TRBJ2-3
ASSATLATSTDTQY
>11|TRBV7-8|TRBJ2-1
ASSLTGPYEQF
>14|TRBV5-4|TRBJ2-1
ASSLKREISYNEQF
>13|TRBV5-5|TRBJ1-1
ASSLEGAPNTEAF
>11|TRBV6-5|TRBJ2-5
ASSPRGRETQY
>13|TRBV6-1|TRBJ1-5
ASGGTVNSNQPQH
>11|TRBV7-2|TRBJ1-1
ASSQNLNTEAF
>14|TRBV19|TRBJ1-2
ASTTGGLPEFYGYT
>13|TRBV9|TRBJ2-1
ASSLPGLAGNLQF
>10|TRBV14|TRBJ1-2
ASSANYYGYT
>12|TRBV5-1|TRBJ2-3
ASSLSRPTDTQY
>10|TRBV4-2|TRBJ2-3
ASSQGLDTQY
>13|TRBV27|TRBJ1-4
ASSNYRGRDEKLF
>12|TRBV28|TRBJ1-5
ASSWPADHQPQH
>12|TRBV4-1|TRBJ1-2
ASSRQGENYGYT
>10|TRBV28|TRBJ2-7
AIGLETYEQY
>13|TRBV7-9|TRBJ2-1
ASSPRQGGYNEQF
>16|TRBV7-2|TRBJ2-1
ASSLVVLAGASYNEQF
>12|TRBV29-1|TRBJ1-2
SVDRVNRSYGYT
>12|TRBV30|TRBJ1-1
AGWTGGGYTEAF
>14|TRBV19|TRBJ2-5
ASSGAAGGPQETQY
>10|TRBV19|TRBJ2-1
ASSIYQGLQF
>11|TRBV10-3|TRBJ1-2
AISPQGKYGYT
>16|TRBV15|TRBJ2-4
ATSGPTREVGAKNIQY
>15|TRBV7-8|TRBJ2-2
ASSFRTGGGRAGELF
>15|TRBV28|TRBJ1-4
ASSSIGAGGFREKLF
>15|TRBV5-1|TRBJ2-2
ASSRTSGRLNTGELF
>14|TRBV6-6|TRBJ2-2
ASSLGTGTNTGELF
>13|TRBV6-4|TRBJ2-2
ASSNTGGAHGELF